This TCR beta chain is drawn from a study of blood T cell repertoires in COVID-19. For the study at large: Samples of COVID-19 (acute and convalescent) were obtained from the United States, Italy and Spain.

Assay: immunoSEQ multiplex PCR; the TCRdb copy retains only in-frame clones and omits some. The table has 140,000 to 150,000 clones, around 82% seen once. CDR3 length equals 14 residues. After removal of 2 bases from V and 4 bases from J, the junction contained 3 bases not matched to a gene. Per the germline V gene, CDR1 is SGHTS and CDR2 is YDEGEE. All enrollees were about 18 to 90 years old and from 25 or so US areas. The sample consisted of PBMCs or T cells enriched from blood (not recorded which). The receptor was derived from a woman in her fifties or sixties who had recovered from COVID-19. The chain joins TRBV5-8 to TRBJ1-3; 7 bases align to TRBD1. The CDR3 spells CASSLTGAGNTIYF. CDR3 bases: TGTGCCAGCAGCTTAACAGGGGCAGGAAACACCATATATTTT. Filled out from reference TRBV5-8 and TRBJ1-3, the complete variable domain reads EAGVTQSPTHLIKTRGQQATLRCSPISGHTSVYWYQQALGLGLQFLLWYDEGEERNRGNFPPRFSGRQFPNYSSELNVNALELEDSALYLCASSLTGAGNTIYFGEGSWLTVV.